The clone carrying this T cell receptor beta chain was observed a handful of times. In the source study's methods: For nucleated cells, counts were estimated from reference gene primer amplification. Method: immunoSEQ multiplex PCR; TCRdb's copy keeps in-frame clones and lacks some. For V, J and clone size, that table is used; D and trimming come from the DNA. The sample includes 130,000 or so clones, roughly 88% of them seen just once. This sample stems from a study of blood T cell repertoires in COVID-19. This TCR was recovered from a middle-aged man with acute or convalescent COVID-19. What was sequenced was peripheral blood.

CDR3 amino acids: CASSPGTFWDYEQYF. CDR3 coding DNA: TGTGCCAGCAGCCCCGGGACATTCTGGGACTACGAGCAGTACTTC. V is TRBV6-5 and J is TRBJ2-7, with a tentative D call TRBD1 (6 bases). The germline V and J ends were trimmed by 6 bases and 3 bases, with 18 bases remaining between them. The CDR3 loop spans 15 amino acids. Germline lookup yields CDR1 MNHEY and CDR2 SVGAGI.